This T cell receptor (beta chain) was retrieved from a study of radiotherapy plus CTLA-4 blockade in lung cancer. Study context: Objective responses emerged in around 19% of patients, and around 29% attained disease control. Study-wide results and caveats: Early blood T cell clone changes and increased post-radiation serum interferon-beta were reportedly the strongest response predictors. In blood, tumor-derived TCR clones expanded after radiotherapy plus ipilimumab.

Germline CDR1 SGHKS, CDR2 YYEKEE (reference sequence). The CDR3 totals 15 residues. The trim removed 3 bases at V and 5 bases at J, leaving 7 bases unmatched. Clones were read by immunoSEQ multiplex PCR, and TCRdb kept only the in-frame ones, dropping some. The sample contains 77,000 or so clones, around 74% of which appear only once. Of note for this clone: Its matching antigen is unknown.

This clonotype was sampled from a human donor with non-small cell lung cancer whose response to radiotherapy plus ipilimumab could not be evaluated. The rearrangement uses TRBV5-5 and TRBJ1-5; 8 bases match TRBD1. This material consisted of peripheral blood, taken from a patient treated with radiotherapy plus ipilimumab. CDR3 amino acids: CASSWGGQGDQPQHF. The CDR3 coding sequence is TGTGCCAGCAGCTGGGGCGGACAGGGTGATCAGCCCCAGCATTTT.